A selection of T cell receptor beta chains follows, all from one sample in a study of blood T cells in healthy people across ages. Using its own MiXCR run on the 5' RACE reads, TCRdb lists one record per CDR3 protein. The table lists 1.5 million to 2 million distinct CDR3 sequences, around 50% of them singletons. What was sequenced was blood. All receptors derive from a middle-aged woman in good health. The CDR3 runs from the conserved cysteine through the conserved F or W. Fields, in order: V gene, clone size, J gene, D gene, CDR3 protein, CDR3 DNA. The D gene is left open where the match is weak. The listing skips clone size in some rows; elsewhere it reads once, few, many or a size class.

V: TRBV11-2; size: NA; J: TRBJ2-5; D: NA; CDR3: CACSFLFGEETQYF; DNA: TGTGCCTGCAGCTTTTTGTTCGGTGAAGAGACCCAGTACTTC
V: TRBV25-1; size: NA; J: TRBJ2-5; D: TRBD1; CDR3: CASGDRGRDLETQYF; DNA: TGTGCCAGCGGGGACAGGGGGCGAGATCTAGAGACCCAGTACTTC
V: TRBV15; size: NA; J: TRBJ2-3; D: TRBD1; CDR3: CATSREPGQGHRGTQYF; DNA: TGTGCCACCAGCAGAGAACCGGGACAGGGGCATCGTGGTACGCAGTATTTT
V: TRBV6-5; size: NA; J: TRBJ2-1; D: NA; CDR3: CASSYTPGGSYNEQFF; DNA: TGTGCCAGCAGTTACACCCCCGGGGGCTCCTACAATGAGCAGTTCTTC
V: TRBV5-4; size: once; J: TRBJ2-7; D: TRBD2; CDR3: CASSFGLKTSGGAYEQYF; DNA: TGTGCCAGCAGCTTCGGTCTTAAGACTAGCGGGGGGGCCTACGAGCAGTACTTC
V: TRBV11-2; size: NA; J: TRBJ2-7; D: NA; CDR3: CASSSSRDGPYEQYF; DNA: TGTGCCAGCAGCTCTTCCCGGGACGGACCCTACGAGCAGTACTTC
V: TRBV5-1; size: few; J: TRBJ2-5; D: TRBD2; CDR3: CASGTSGAYQETQYF; DNA: TGCGCCAGCGGGACTAGCGGGGCGTACCAAGAGACCCAGTACTTC
V: TRBV20-1; size: NA; J: TRBJ2-5; D: NA; CDR3: CSASIPAGKETQYF; DNA: TGCAGTGCTAGTATCCCGGCGGGGAAAGAGACCCAGTACTTC
V: TRBV28; size: NA; J: TRBJ2-1; D: NA; CDR3: CASSLGGANNEQFF; DNA: TGTGCCAGCAGTTTAGGGGGGGCTAACAATGAGCAGTTCTTC
V: TRBV12-3/TRBV12-4; size: once; J: TRBJ2-3; D: TRBD2; CDR3: CASSLDGGNTDTQYF; DNA: TGTGCCAGCAGTTTAGACGGGGGGAACACAGATACGCAGTATTTT
V: TRBV6-6; size: few; J: TRBJ1-2; D: NA; CDR3: CASVTARAAGYGYTF; DNA: TGTGCCAGCGTTACGGCCAGGGCCGCGGGCTATGGCTACACCTTC
V: TRBV12-3/TRBV12-4; size: NA; J: TRBJ1-2; D: TRBD1; CDR3: CASSTRQGAANYGYTF; DNA: TGTGCCAGCAGTACTAGACAGGGGGCAGCTAACTATGGCTACACCTTC
V: TRBV6-7; size: few; J: TRBJ1-5; D: NA; CDR3: CASNRVDSNQPQHF; DNA: TGTGCCAGCAACCGTGTGGATAGCAATCAGCCCCAGCATTTT
V: TRBV5-5; size: few; J: TRBJ1-2; D: NA; CDR3: CASSLEGREPYGYTF; DNA: TGTGCCAGCAGCTTGGAGGGCAGGGAACCCTATGGCTACACCTTC
V: TRBV6-2/TRBV6-3; size: many; J: TRBJ2-5; D: NA; CDR3: CASSYPETQYF; DNA: TGTGCCAGCAGTTACCCAGAGACCCAGTACTTC
V: TRBV3-1; size: NA; J: TRBJ2-1; D: NA; CDR3: CASSPTQGGEQFF; DNA: TGTGCCAGCAGCCCAACTCAGGGAGGTGAGCAGTTCTTC
V: TRBV29-1; size: NA; J: TRBJ2-6; D: NA; CDR3: CSVATGPLSGANVLTF; DNA: TGCAGCGTTGCCACAGGGCCACTCTCTGGGGCCAACGTCCTGACTTTC
V: TRBV9; size: few; J: TRBJ1-5; D: NA; CDR3: CASSGGGSNQPQHF; DNA: TGTGCCAGCAGCGGCGGGGGGAGCAATCAGCCCCAGCATTTT
V: TRBV7-9; size: NA; J: TRBJ2-3; D: TRBD1; CDR3: CAGQGSDTQYF; DNA: TGTGCGGGACAGGGGTCAGATACGCAGTATTTT
V: TRBV9; size: NA; J: TRBJ2-3; D: NA; CDR3: CASSVAADNGAQYF; DNA: TGTGCCAGCAGCGTAGCCGCGGATAATGGGGCGCAGTATTTT
V: TRBV14; size: NA; J: TRBJ2-1; D: NA; CDR3: CASSQKALSYNEQFF; DNA: TGTGCCAGCAGCCAGAAGGCCCTCTCCTACAATGAGCAGTTCTTC
V: TRBV13; size: NA; J: TRBJ1-4; D: NA; CDR3: CASSMNPPGTNEKLFF; DNA: TGTGCCAGCAGCATGAATCCCCCGGGGACTAATGAAAAACTGTTTTTT
V: TRBV20-1; size: NA; J: TRBJ1-2; D: TRBD1; CDR3: CSARDRGQGYTF; DNA: TGCAGTGCTAGAGATCGGGGACAGGGCTACACCTTC
V: TRBV4-3; size: NA; J: TRBJ2-3; D: TRBD2; CDR3: CASSQDGTSWLLYTDTQYF; DNA: TGCGCCAGCAGCCAAGATGGGACTAGCTGGCTTCTGTACACAGATACGCAGTATTTT
V: TRBV4-3; size: NA; J: TRBJ1-2; D: NA; CDR3: CASSQTNSAGGGYTF; DNA: TGCGCCAGCAGCCAAACAAACAGCGCGGGGGGTGGCTACACCTTC
V: TRBV27; size: NA; J: TRBJ2-7; D: NA; CDR3: CAGSTRTVYEQYF; DNA: TGTGCCGGCAGTACCCGGACAGTCTACGAGCAGTACTTC
V: TRBV7-9; size: NA; J: TRBJ2-1; D: TRBD2; CDR3: CASSGRLAVDNEQLF; DNA: TGTGCCAGCAGCGGCCGACTAGCGGTCGACAATGAGCAGTTATTC
V: TRBV11-1; size: NA; J: TRBJ2-5; D: NA; CDR3: CASSFTSPQETQYF; DNA: TGTGCCAGCAGCTTCACGTCGCCTCAAGAGACCCAGTACTTC
V: TRBV20-1; size: NA; J: TRBJ1-5; D: NA; CDR3: CSARDFRLSDSNQPQHF; DNA: TGCAGTGCTAGAGATTTTAGACTTTCGGATAGCAATCAGCCCCAGCATTTT
V: TRBV9; size: NA; J: TRBJ2-1; D: TRBD2; CDR3: CASSVELGRGGNNEQFF; DNA: TGTGCCAGCAGCGTAGAGCTGGGTCGGGGGGGCAACAATGAGCAGTTCTTC
V: TRBV5-1; size: NA; J: TRBJ2-1; D: TRBD1; CDR3: CASSLEPGQGYNEQFF; DNA: TGCGCCAGCAGCTTGGAACCGGGACAGGGCTACAATGAGCAGTTCTTC
V: TRBV4-2; size: few; J: TRBJ2-1; D: TRBD2; CDR3: CASSQVASGARYIQDEQFF; DNA: TGTGCCAGCAGCCAAGTGGCTAGCGGGGCGCGATATATACAGGATGAGCAGTTCTTC
V: TRBV20-1; size: NA; J: TRBJ2-3; D: NA; CDR3: CSARGSLRADTQYF; DNA: TGCAGTGCTAGAGGCTCATTGAGAGCAGATACGCAGTATTTT
V: TRBV12-5; size: NA; J: TRBJ2-5; D: NA; CDR3: CASGMGLKGETQYF; DNA: TGTGCTAGTGGTATGGGACTTAAAGGGGAGACCCAGTACTTC
V: TRBV25-1; size: once; J: TRBJ2-5; D: TRBD1; CDR3: CASSVGGEPRNEQYF; DNA: TGTGCCAGCAGTGTAGGGGGCGAACCCCGTAATGAGCAGTACTTC
V: TRBV29-1; size: few; J: TRBJ2-5; D: NA; CDR3: CSVEDLRTGQETQYF; DNA: TGCAGCGTTGAAGATCTTCGGACGGGGCAAGAGACCCAGTACTTC
V: TRBV5-5; size: many; J: TRBJ2-5; D: TRBD1; CDR3: CASSSGTGVETQYF; DNA: TGTGCCAGCAGTTCGGGGACAGGGGTAGAGACCCAGTACTTC
V: TRBV21-1; size: NA; J: TRBJ2-5; D: NA; CDR3: CASSPKRGPLGETQYF; DNA: TGTGCCAGCAGCCCAAAGCGGGGGCCCTTAGGGGAGACCCAGTACTTC
V: TRBV5-1; size: NA; J: TRBJ2-7; D: TRBD1; CDR3: CASSPGTGLCEQYF; DNA: TGCGCCAGCAGCCCCGGGACAGGGTTGTGCGAGCAGTACTTC